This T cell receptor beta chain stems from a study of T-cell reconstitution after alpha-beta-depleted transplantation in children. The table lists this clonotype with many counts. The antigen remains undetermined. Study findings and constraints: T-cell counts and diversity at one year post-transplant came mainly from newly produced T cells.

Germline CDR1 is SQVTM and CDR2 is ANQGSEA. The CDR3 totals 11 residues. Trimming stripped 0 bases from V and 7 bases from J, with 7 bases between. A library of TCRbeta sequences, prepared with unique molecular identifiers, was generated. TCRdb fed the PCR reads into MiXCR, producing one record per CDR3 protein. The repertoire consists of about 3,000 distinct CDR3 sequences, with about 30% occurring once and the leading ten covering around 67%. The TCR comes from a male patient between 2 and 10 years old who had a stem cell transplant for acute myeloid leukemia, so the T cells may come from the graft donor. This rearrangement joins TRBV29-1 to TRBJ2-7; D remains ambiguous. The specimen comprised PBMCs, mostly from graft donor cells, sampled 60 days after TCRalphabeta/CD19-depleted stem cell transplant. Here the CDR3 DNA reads TGCAGCGTTGAAGAAGGGTGGGAGCAGTACTTC. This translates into CSVEEGWEQYF.